This paragraph covers one T cell receptor beta chain sequence. Its antigen is currently unknown. The CDR3 loop spans 13 amino acids. Germline CDR1 and CDR2: SGHVS and FQNEAQ. Trimming removed 5 bases from V and 5 bases from J, with 12 bases in between. The data are from a study of shared clonotypes between healthy human individuals. Those who donated, Caucasian adults without exception, all lived in Nashville, Tennessee. Notes on the study in general: Generation probability values for non-shared clonotypes were lower than those for clonotypes shared by all four donors. Approximately 4.6% of naive CD4 clonotypes were shared across a handful of donors.

Using immunoSEQ multiplex PCR, the repertoire was profiled, and TCRdb retains in-frame clones only, with some absent. Of some 1,100,000 clones in the sample, around 78% were seen once. The source material was memory CD4+ T cells from PBMCs. Subset defined: CD45RA-negative fraction. This rearrangement joins TRBV7-8 to TRBJ1-2; D is ambiguous. The receptor was derived from a man between 18 and 29 years old in good health. Some clones in this sample may be carry-over from other donors' samples. The CDR3 DNA follows: TGTGCCAGCAGCCCAAATGTTGGATATGGCTACACCTTC. This gives the protein CASSPNVGYGYTF.